This T cell receptor beta chain derives from a study of CD4 T cells in relation to SARS-CoV-2 and coronaviruses. Study context: No peptide or an HIV-1 Nef peptide pool served as negative control.

Concerning this clone: What it binds is not known.

The assay was immunoSEQ multiplex PCR, and TCRdb's table has in-frame clones only and misses some. The table lists 9,000 to 13,000 clones, approximately 69% of them singletons. CD4+ T cells from unexposed donors were obtained before the COVID-19 pandemic (2011-2018). After roughly ten days of culture, CD4+ T cells were isolated. The germline V gene encodes CDR1 MNHEY and CDR2 SMNVEV (reference sequence). Trimming cost V 3 bases and J 3 bases, with 13 bases left between them. The CDR3 sequence is 15 residues long. The receptor was isolated from a human donor in good health. Sequenced: CD4+ T cells from PBMCs, cultured in vitro. This chain links TRBV27 with TRBJ2-3; no firm D call. CDR3 amino acids: CASSFRRGATDTQYF. The CDR3 DNA reads TGTGCCAGCAGTTTCCGGCGAGGTGCGACAGATACGCAGTATTTT.